The clone carrying this T cell receptor beta chain was detected only once. Antigen: not known. This record belongs to a study of cytomegalovirus exposure and HLA in healthy donors. Broader study findings: HLA restriction was apparent for most CMV-associated TCR beta chains in a later analysis. Earlier analysis looked at TCR beta V segments, and most were productive about 90% or about 30% of the time.

Looked up from germline, CDR1 is MNHEY and CDR2 is SMNVEV (reference sequence). This CDR3 region has 16 residues. V was pared by 5 bases and J by 4 bases, with 21 bases between. The PCR contained 60 Vbeta and 13 Jbeta primers. Clones were sequenced by immunoSEQ multiplex PCR, and TCRdb holds only the in-frame ones, with some missing. Found here are around 160,000 clones, approximately 83% of them singletons; the top ten hold about a tenth. The chain combines TRBV27 with TRBJ2-7; a possible D gene is TRBD1 (5 bases). Sequenced input: PBMCs. This clonotype was sampled from a man aged 18 to 30 in good health and CMV-seropositive. The CDR3 here is CASSQTFGQGRYEQYF. CDR3 bases: TGTGCCAGCAGTCAAACCTTTGGGCAGGGTCGATACGAGCAGTACTTC.